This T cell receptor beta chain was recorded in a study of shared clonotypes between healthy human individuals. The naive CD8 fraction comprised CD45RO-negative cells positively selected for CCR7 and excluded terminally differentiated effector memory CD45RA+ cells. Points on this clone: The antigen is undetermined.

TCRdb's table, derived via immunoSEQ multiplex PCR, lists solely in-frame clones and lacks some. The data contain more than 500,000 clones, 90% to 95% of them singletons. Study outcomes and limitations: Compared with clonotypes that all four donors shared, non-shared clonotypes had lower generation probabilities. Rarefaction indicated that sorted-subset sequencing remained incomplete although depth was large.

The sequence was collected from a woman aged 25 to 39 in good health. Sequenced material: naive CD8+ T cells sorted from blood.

CDR3 bases: TGTGCCAGCAGCGTAGGGACTAGCGGGAGCTACAATGAGCAGTTCTTC. Translating gives CASSVGTSGSYNEQFF. The chain joins TRBV7-9 to TRBJ2-1; 14 bases agree with TRBD2. V trimming: 5 bases; J trimming: 3 bases; junction bases outside the gene matches: 3. This CDR3 contains 16 residues. The germline gives CDR1 SEHNR, CDR2 FQNEAQ (reference sequence).